This T cell receptor (beta chain) was documented in a study of T cells after yellow fever vaccination. TCRdb ran MiXCR on the 5' RACE reads and lists one entry per CDR3 protein. The sample holds about 360,000 distinct CDR3 sequences, 6.2% seen once. Trimming took off 8 bases at V and 2 bases at J, with 16 bases between the two ends. The CDR3 has 13 amino acids. From germline, CDR1 is SQVTM and CDR2 ANQGSEA. This specimen consisted of PBMCs, obtained 5 days after the yellow fever booster vaccination. The clonotype comes from a man under 40 who received the YFV17D yellow fever vaccine. V usage is TRBV29-1 and J usage is TRBJ2-7, with D maybe TRBD2 (5 bases). For the CDR3, the DNA is TGCAGCTTCCTGTCCCCTAGCCCCTACGAGCAGTACTTC. It yields the protein CSFLSPSPYEQYF.